This paragraph covers one T cell receptor beta chain sequence. Its antigen is still unknown. This CDR3 region has 12 residues. Per the germline V gene, CDR1 is SGHAT and CDR2 is FQNNGV. With 0 bases removed from V and 8 bases from J, the gap between germline ends came to 5 bases. This table comes from immunoSEQ multiplex PCR, and its TCRdb copy is limited to in-frame clones, with some not included. The sample has approximately 140,000 clones, approximately 90% seen once. These data come from a study of T cell responses to AZD1222 COVID-19 vaccine. Notes on the study in general: Most donors were white British, females outnumbered males, and clonal diversity was possibly underestimated. Vaccine-associated CD4 TCRs spanned spike, dominant at 160-218 and 743-854.

This specimen consisted of peripheral blood, obtained 28 days after the second AZD1222 dose. The sequence derives from an adult who received the AZD1222 COVID-19 vaccine. The chain employs TRBV11-2 and TRBJ2-1; D not resolved. CDR3 sequence reads: CASSLDGYEQFF. CDR3 DNA: TGTGCCAGCAGCTTAGATGGGTATGAGCAGTTCTTC. Together with reference TRBV11-2 and TRBJ2-1, the CDR3 gives the full variable domain: EAGVAQSPRYKIIEKRQSVAFWCNPISGHATLYWYQQILGQGPKLLIQFQNNGVVDDSQLPKDRFSAERLKGVDSTLKIQPAKLEDSAVYLCASSLDGYEQFFGPGTRLTVL.